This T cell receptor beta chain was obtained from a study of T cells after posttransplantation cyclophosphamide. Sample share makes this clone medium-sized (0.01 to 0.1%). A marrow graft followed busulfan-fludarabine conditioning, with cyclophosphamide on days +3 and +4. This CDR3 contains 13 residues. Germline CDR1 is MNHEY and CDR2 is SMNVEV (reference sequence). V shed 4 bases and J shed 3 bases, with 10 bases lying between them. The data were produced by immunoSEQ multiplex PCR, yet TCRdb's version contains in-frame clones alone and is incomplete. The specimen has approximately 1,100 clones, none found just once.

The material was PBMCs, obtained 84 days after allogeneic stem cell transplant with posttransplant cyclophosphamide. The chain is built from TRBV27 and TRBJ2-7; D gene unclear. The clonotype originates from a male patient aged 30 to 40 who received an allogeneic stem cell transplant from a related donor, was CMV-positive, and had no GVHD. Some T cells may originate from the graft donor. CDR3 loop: CASSSSNFYEQYF. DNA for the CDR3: TGTGCCAGCAGTTCATCCAACTTCTACGAGCAGTACTTC.